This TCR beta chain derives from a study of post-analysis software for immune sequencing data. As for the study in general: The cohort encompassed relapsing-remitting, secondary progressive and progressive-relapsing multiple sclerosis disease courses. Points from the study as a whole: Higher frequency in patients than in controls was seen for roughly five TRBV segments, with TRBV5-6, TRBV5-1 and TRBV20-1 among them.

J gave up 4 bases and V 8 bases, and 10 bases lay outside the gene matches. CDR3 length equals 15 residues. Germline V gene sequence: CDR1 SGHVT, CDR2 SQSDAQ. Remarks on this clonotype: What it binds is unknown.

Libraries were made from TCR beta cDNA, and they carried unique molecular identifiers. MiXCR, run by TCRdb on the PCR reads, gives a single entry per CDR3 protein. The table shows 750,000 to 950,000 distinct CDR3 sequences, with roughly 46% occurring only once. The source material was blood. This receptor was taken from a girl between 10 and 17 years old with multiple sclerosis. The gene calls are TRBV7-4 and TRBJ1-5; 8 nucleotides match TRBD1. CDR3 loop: CASDIRTGKNQPQHF. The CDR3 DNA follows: TGTGCCAGCGATATAAGGACAGGGAAGAATCAGCCCCAGCATTTT.